These 29 T cell receptor beta chains were sequenced from one sample in a study of blood T cell repertoires in COVID-19. Only in-frame clones appear in the TCRdb table, and some are missing; sequencing was by immunoSEQ multiplex PCR. The table lists under 100,000 clones, roughly 80% of them singletons. Sample: peripheral blood. Receptors were obtained from a man older than 75 with active or convalescent COVID-19.

The genes are TRBV30 and TRBJ2-6, with D perhaps matching TRBD2 (6 bases). The CDR3 runs 15 residues. Trimming pared 5 bases from V and 3 bases from J, leaving 14 bases between. Germline-derived CDR1 and CDR2 are GTSNPN and SVGIG (reference sequence). The chain's CDR3 is CAWEGRGSGANVLTF. CDR3 bases: TGTGCCTGGGAGGGCCGGGGGAGTGGGGCCAACGTCCTGACTTTC.

The rearrangement links TRBV9 to TRBJ1-5; 10 bases agree with TRBD1. This CDR3 spans 14 amino acids. J gave up 5 bases and V 4 bases, and 3 bases lay outside the gene matches. The germline gives CDR1 SGDLS, CDR2 YYNGEE. The CDR3 is CASSPGQGDQPQHF. DNA for the CDR3: TGTGCCAGCAGCCCTGGACAGGGGGATCAGCCCCAGCATTTT.

The chain has TRBV5-1 and TRBJ1-2; no reliable D call. V lost 0 bases and J 8 bases, leaving 11 bases between the germline ends. CDR1 SGHRS and CDR2 YFSETQ come from the germline V gene. The CDR3 is 13 amino acids. CDR3 residues: CASSLDSLEGYTF. The CDR3 DNA reads TGCGCCAGCAGCTTGGACAGCCTTGAAGGCTACACCTTC.

The gene calls are TRBV10-1 and TRBJ1-6; D not certain. Trimming took off 0 bases at V and 9 bases at J, with 6 bases between the two ends. The CDR3 has 13 amino acids. Germline V lookup: CDR1 WNHNN, CDR2 SYGVQD (reference sequence). The CDR3 loop reads CASSESRGSPLHF. The DNA for the CDR3 is TGCGCCAGCAGTGAGTCCCGGGGTTCACCCCTCCACTTT.

This chain uses TRBV6-4 with TRBJ1-6, with TRBD1 matching over 7 bases. J was trimmed by 12 bases and V by 6 bases; bases with no gene match: 5. Germline V gene lookup returns CDR1 MRHNA and CDR2 SNTAGT. The CDR3 has 12 residues. The CDR3 region is CASRTGTEPLHF. Written as DNA, the CDR3 is TGTGCCAGCAGGACCGGGACAGAACCCCTCCACTTT.

The chain carries TRBV7-2 and TRBJ1-5; D ambiguous. The V end was cut by 2 bases, the J end by 0 bases, with 8 bases between. The CDR3 consists of 15 residues. CDR1 is SGHTA, CDR2 FQGNSA, per germline. In DNA, the CDR3 is TGTGCCAGCAGCTTAACAGTTAATAGCAATCAGCCCCAGCATTTT. Translating gives CASSLTVNSNQPQHF.

In this sample, this clone turned up once. The gene calls are TRBV7-2 and TRBJ1-6; TRBD1 might be the D (6 bases). V shed 8 bases and J shed 9 bases, with 11 bases lying between them. The germline CDR1 and CDR2 sequences are SGHTA and FQGNSA. The CDR3 sequence is 12 residues long. The DNA of the CDR3 is TGTGCCAGCGTGTCACAGGGTTCACCCCTCCACTTT. It codes for CASVSQGSPLHF.

This rearrangement joins TRBV7-2 to TRBJ2-5; D is perhaps TRBD2 (5 bases). This CDR3 has 14 residues. Germline CDR1 SGHTA, CDR2 FQGNSA. Deletions cut 4 bases from V and 5 bases from J, with 14 bases between. In DNA, the CDR3 is TGTGCCAGCAGCTCTAGCCTTGGTACCGAGACCCAGTACTTC. The encoded protein is CASSSSLGTETQYF. Together with reference TRBV7-2 and TRBJ2-5, the CDR3 gives the full variable domain: GAGVSQSPSNKVTEKGKDVELRCDPISGHTALYWYRQSLGQGLEFLIYFQGNSAPDKSGLPSDRFSAERTGGSVSTLTIQRTQQEDSAVYLCASSSSLGTETQYFGPGTRLLVL.

This rearrangement joins TRBV27 to TRBJ1-2; 9 nucleotides align to TRBD1. Germline V gene sequence: CDR1 MNHEY, CDR2 SMNVEV (reference sequence). V dropped 5 bases and J dropped 7; count of bases not matched to a gene: 2. The CDR3 loop spans 12 amino acids. CDR3 sequence: CASSDRGVGYTF. The CDR3 DNA is TGTGCCAGCAGTGACAGGGGGGTTGGCTACACCTTC.

The chain carries TRBV5-1 and TRBJ2-7, with TRBD1 as a possible D gene (6 bases). This CDR3 region has 16 residues. The germline V gene encodes CDR1 SGHRS and CDR2 YFSETQ. Trimming pared 0 bases from V and 2 bases from J, leaving 15 bases between. The CDR3 DNA follows: TGCGCCAGCAGCTTGGGAGGGACACGCTGGGCCTACGAGCAGTACTTC. Protein sequence: CASSLGGTRWAYEQYF.

V gene TRBV7-2 combines with J gene TRBJ2-2; 10 nucleotides match TRBD1. J was trimmed by 5 bases and V by 6 bases; bases with no gene match: 6. There are 15 residues in the CDR3. Germline V gives CDR1 SGHTA, CDR2 FQGNSA. CDR3 DNA: TGTGCCAGCAGGGAAAGGACAGGGGGTACCGGGGAGCTGTTTTTT. Its translation is CASRERTGGTGELFF.

V and J are TRBV7-2 and TRBJ2-7; TRBD2 matches at 7 bases. V was clipped by 8 bases and J by 8 bases; unmatched bases: 12. The CDR3 is 13 amino acids. Germline lookup yields CDR1 SGHTA and CDR2 FQGNSA. CDR3 sequence: CASSGAQAGKQYF. For the CDR3, the DNA is TGTGCCAGCTCCGGAGCCCAAGCGGGGAAGCAGTACTTC.

The V and J genes are TRBV2 and TRBJ1-2, with 7 nucleotides matching TRBD1. Unmatched junction bases numbered 6, after V lost 4 bases and J lost 1 base. CDR3 size: 15 residues. The germline CDR1 and CDR2 sequences are SNHLY and FYNNEI. The CDR3 loop reads CASSVTGDLNYGYTF. The CDR3 DNA reads TGTGCCAGCAGTGTAACAGGGGACCTTAACTATGGCTACACCTTC.

The chain is built from TRBV5-5 and TRBJ2-4; 12 bases are a match to TRBD1. Unmatched junction bases numbered 9, after V lost 4 bases and J lost 13 bases. This CDR3 is built from 14 residues. Germline CDR1 and CDR2: SGHKS and YYEKEE (reference sequence). CDR3 nucleotides: TGTGCCAGCAGCAGGGGACAGGGGGCAACAGGGCAGTACTTC. It yields the protein CASSRGQGATGQYF.

The rearrangement joins TRBV4-1 to TRBJ2-7; 8 bases align to TRBD1. The V segment lost 0 bases and the J segment 2 bases; nucleotides outside the gene matches: 9. Germline loops: CDR1 MGHRA, CDR2 YSYEKL. CDR3 size: 17 residues. CDR3 bases: TGCGCCAGCAGCCAAGAGTCGGACAGGGAGTTCCCCTACGAGCAGTACTTC. Translation: CASSQESDREFPYEQYF.

The CDR3 DNA sequence: TGTGCCAGCAGTTACGGGCAGGGGGTCACTGAAGCTTTCTTT. Its protein is CASSYGQGVTEAFF. The rearrangement joins TRBV6-2 or TRBV6-3 to TRBJ1-1, with TRBD1 matching 7 bases. Unmatched junction bases numbered 4, after V lost 2 bases and J lost 4 bases. Germline CDR1 reads MNHEY; CDR2 reads SVGEGT. The CDR3 consists of 14 residues.

The chain combines TRBV7-2 with TRBJ1-2; D is perhaps TRBD1 (5 bases). Looked up from germline, CDR1 is SGHTA and CDR2 is FQGNSA. CDR3 length: 15 residues. The V gene lost 5 bases and the J gene lost 2 bases, with 15 bases spanning the gap. In nucleotides, the CDR3 is TGTGCCAGCAGCCTGGGACTCCTAGGGAACTATGGCTACACCTTC. It encodes CASSLGLLGNYGYTF.

The rearrangement links TRBV5-5 to TRBJ2-3; maybe TRBD2 (5 bases). CDR3 length equals 13 residues. The V end was cut by 4 bases, the J end by 5 bases, with 11 bases between. CDR1 is SGHKS and CDR2 is YYEKEE in the germline V gene (reference sequence). CDR3 nucleotides: TGTGCCAGCAGCGCGGGTCCCGGAGATACGCAGTATTTT. It yields the protein CASSAGPGDTQYF.

The chain uses TRBV10-1 and TRBJ2-3; TRBD1 matches 7 bases. The germline V gene has CDR1 WNHNN and CDR2 SYGVQD (reference sequence). The CDR3 extends over 15 amino acids. The J segment lost 1 base and the V segment lost 3 bases, leaving 4 bases of the junction unmatched. CDR3 protein: CASSDGTARTDTQYF. The CDR3 DNA sequence: TGCGCCAGCAGTGACGGGACAGCCCGCACAGATACGCAGTATTTT.

This clone has a single count. The chain combines TRBV18 with TRBJ2-1; 10 bases map to TRBD2. The V and J ends lost 0 bases and 0 bases, in that order; junction bases with no gene match: 8. The germline CDR1 and CDR2 sequences are KGHSH and LQKENI. The CDR3 covers 19 residues. The CDR3 here is CASSPPRGSGGSSYNEQFF. The CDR3 DNA is TGTGCCAGCTCACCACCGAGAGGTAGCGGGGGGTCCTCCTACAATGAGCAGTTCTTC.

This clone was counted a few times. V usage is TRBV19 and J usage is TRBJ1-6; 9 nucleotides match TRBD1. The CDR3 has 14 amino acids. V was clipped by 9 bases and J by 9 bases; unmatched bases: 9. CDR1 and CDR2 from the germline V gene are LNHDA and SQIVND (reference sequence). The CDR3 loop is CASPWTGDFSPLHF. The DNA for the CDR3 is TGTGCCAGCCCCTGGACAGGGGACTTTTCACCCCTCCACTTT.

The rearrangement links TRBV10-3 to TRBJ1-4; D perhaps matches TRBD1 (6 bases). Germline lookup yields CDR1 ENHRY and CDR2 SYGVKD. V shed 4 bases and J shed 0 bases, with 15 bases lying between them. This CDR3 contains 17 residues. CDR3 DNA: TGTGCCATCAGTGCCACAGGGAACCCAGCAACTAATGAAAAACTGTTTTTT. Encoded protein: CAISATGNPATNEKLFF.

This clone was observed once. The chain links TRBV19 to TRBJ1-6; 8 bases match TRBD1. V lost 6 bases, J lost 9 bases, and 10 bases stayed unmatched. The CDR3 covers 15 residues. Germline loops: CDR1 LNHDA, CDR2 SQIVND (reference sequence). The CDR3 loop reads CASSPRVDRASPLHF. Written as DNA, the CDR3 is TGTGCCAGTAGCCCCCGGGTGGACAGGGCTTCACCCCTCCACTTT.

This chain uses TRBV6-4 with TRBJ1-6; D is perhaps TRBD1 (6 bases). Per the germline V gene, CDR1 is MRHNA and CDR2 is SNTAGT. The CDR3 has 14 residues. Trimming removed 3 bases from V and 6 bases from J, with 9 bases in between. CDR3 region: CASSEVRGNSPLHF. The CDR3 DNA is TGTGCCAGCAGTGAGGTCAGGGGTAATTCACCCCTCCACTTT.

In this sample, this clone turned up once. V is TRBV7-2 and J is TRBJ2-2; a weak D match, TRBD2 (5 bases). Trimming took off 5 bases at V and 7 bases at J, with 17 bases between the two ends. The CDR3 runs 15 residues. Germline lookup yields CDR1 SGHTA and CDR2 FQGNSA. The CDR3 sequence: CASSVRLTRIGELFF. CDR3 DNA sequence: TGTGCCAGCAGCGTCCGACTAACCCGTATCGGGGAGCTGTTTTTT.

V is TRBV7-2 and J is TRBJ1-1; tentative D call: TRBD1 (6 bases). From germline, CDR1 is SGHTA and CDR2 FQGNSA. Between the trimmed V and J ends, which lost 4 bases and 8 bases, there was a span of 17 bases. The CDR3 contains 14 residues. CDR3: CASSSSPGAGEAFF. In DNA form, the CDR3 reads TGTGCCAGCAGCTCGAGTCCAGGGGCTGGGGAAGCTTTCTTT.

The chain uses TRBV7-2 and TRBJ2-1; 8 bases map to TRBD2. The germline V gene encodes CDR1 SGHTA and CDR2 FQGNSA. Trimming removed 2 bases from V and 8 bases from J; junction bases left unmatched: 8. The CDR3 consists of 15 residues. DNA for the CDR3: TGTGCCAGCAGCTTAAGGGTTCTAGCGGGTGATGAGCAGTTCTTC. Its protein product is CASSLRVLAGDEQFF.

The chain joins TRBV24-1 to TRBJ2-2; 9 bases align to TRBD1. The germline CDR1 and CDR2 sequences are KGHDR and SFDVKD. The CDR3 has 14 residues. The J segment lost 6 bases and the V segment lost 10 bases, leaving 8 bases of the junction unmatched. CDR3 in amino acids: CATARTGASGELFF. The CDR3 DNA reads TGTGCCACTGCTCGGACAGGGGCGTCCGGGGAGCTGTTTTTT.

The CDR3: CASRGDDGNYGYTF. The DNA of the CDR3 is TGTGCCAGCAGGGGAGACGACGGGAACTATGGCTACACCTTC. The J gene is TRBJ1-2, the V gene TRBV6-1, with no clear D. V was clipped by 6 bases and J by 2 bases, with 13 bases between them. CDR3 size: 14 residues. Germline V lookup: CDR1 MNHNS, CDR2 SASEGT.